The present T cell receptor beta chain was sequenced within a study of blood T cell repertoires in COVID-19. Study-wide context: Sites in the United States, Italy and Spain provided acute and convalescent COVID-19 samples. In each case, the material was cDNA or gDNA derived from T cells, B-cell-depleted T cells, or PBMCs.

From germline, CDR1 is SGHRS and CDR2 YFSETQ. CDR3 length equals 12 residues. Trimming pared 0 bases from V and 6 bases from J, leaving 7 bases between. Study processing details: Estimated nucleated cell counts came from reference gene primer amplification. Sequenced by immunoSEQ multiplex PCR; TCRdb stores in-frame clones only, minus some. The D gene and trimming were derived from the DNA, and the V and J assignments and clone size from that table. The sample yields roughly 410,000 clones, more than 80% seen once. This chain uses TRBV5-1 with TRBJ2-7, with D possibly matching TRBD2 (5 bases). This TCR came from a middle-aged man with acute or convalescent COVID-19. Sequencing was carried out using peripheral blood. In nucleotides, the CDR3 is TGCGCCAGCAGCTTGGCCGCGGGCGAGCAGTACTTC. Translating it yields CASSLAAGEQYF.